These T cell receptor beta chains were read from a single sample in a study of cytomegalovirus exposure and HLA in healthy donors. Only in-frame clones appear in the TCRdb table, and some are missing; sequencing was by immunoSEQ multiplex PCR. The sample yields under 200,000 clones, roughly 80% seen once. The source material was PBMCs. Source of these receptors: a woman aged 25-40 years in good health and CMV-seropositive. The CDR3 runs from the conserved cysteine through the conserved F or W. The D gene is left open where the match is weak. Clone size is shown for a subset of rows, as once, few, many or a class of expanded clone.

>NA|TRBD2|TRBJ2-1|TRBV9
CASSDGLAERYNEQFF
TGTGCCAGCAGCGACGGACTAGCGGAGAGATACAATGAGCAGTTCTTC
>once|TRBD1|TRBJ2-1|TRBV29-1
CSVGGTGVFYNEQFF
TGCAGCGTTGGAGGGACAGGGGTTTTCTACAATGAGCAGTTCTTC
>few|NA|TRBJ1-2|TRBV29-1
CSVAGFNYGYTF
TGCAGCGTGGCGGGGTTTAACTATGGCTACACCTTC
>NA|NA|TRBJ1-1|TRBV4-2
CASTVGTLNTEAFF
TGTGCCAGTACCGTCGGGACATTGAACACTGAAGCTTTCTTT
>few|NA|TRBJ1-4|TRBV6-6
CASSIGASNEKLFF
TGTGCTAGCTCGATAGGGGCCTCTAATGAAAAACTGTTTTTT
>NA|NA|TRBJ1-1|TRBV4-2
CASSLAREGDTEAFF
TGTGCCAGCAGCCTAGCGAGGGAGGGGGACACTGAAGCTTTCTTT
>NA|NA|TRBJ2-7|TRBV19
CASSIGRQYEQYF
TGTGCCAGTAGTATCGGCAGGCAGTACGAGCAGTACTTC
>NA|NA|TRBJ2-7|TRBV5-1
CASSLDWTADSYEQYF
TGCGCCAGCAGCTTGGATTGGACTGCCGACTCCTACGAGCAGTACTTC
>NA|TRBD2|TRBJ2-1|TRBV2
CASSELAGGNNEQFF
TGTGCCAGCAGTGAATTAGCGGGGGGAAACAATGAGCAGTTCTTC
>NA|NA|TRBJ2-2|TRBV5-1
CASSLDSGFGTGELFF
TGCGCCAGCAGCTTGGATTCAGGGTTTGGCACCGGGGAGCTGTTTTTT
>NA|NA|TRBJ1-2|TRBV6-5
CASSYSITRLRYTF
TGTGCCAGCAGTTACTCGATCACCCGACTTCGCTACACCTTC
>NA|NA|TRBJ2-2|TRBV5-1
CASSYQGAGELFF
TGCGCCAGCAGCTACCAAGGGGCCGGGGAGCTGTTTTTT
>NA|TRBD1|TRBJ2-7|TRBV28
CASNFLSRGPSYEQYF
TGTGCCAGCAACTTCCTATCCAGGGGGCCCTCCTACGAGCAGTACTTC
>once|NA|TRBJ2-5|TRBV5-1
CASKRGTPTYQETQYF
TGCGCCAGCAAGAGGGGGACCCCCACGTACCAAGAGACCCAGTACTTC
>many|NA|TRBJ1-3|TRBV4-3
CASSLGHSGNTIYF
TGCGCCAGCAGCCTCGGACACTCTGGAAACACCATATATTTT
>few|NA|TRBJ2-5|TRBV4-2
CASSQDWSGVETQYF
TGTGCCAGCAGCCAAGATTGGTCAGGGGTAGAGACCCAGTACTTC
>NA|NA|TRBJ1-1|TRBV27
CASSLVPAAEAFF
TGTGCCAGCAGTTTGGTTCCCGCAGCTGAAGCTTTCTTT
>few|NA|TRBJ1-1|TRBV7-9
CASSFDMNTEAFF
TGTGCCAGCAGCTTCGACATGAACACTGAAGCTTTCTTT
>NA|NA|TRBJ1-6|TRBV30
CAWSVPPRGSPLHF
TGTGCCTGGAGTGTGCCCCCCAGAGGCTCACCCCTCCACTTT
>NA|NA|TRBJ2-2|TRBV5-1
CASSWDTSTGELFF
TGCGCCAGCAGCTGGGACACATCCACCGGGGAGCTGTTTTTT
>NA|NA|TRBJ1-6|TRBV5-6
CASSLGRRGSSYNSPLHF
TGTGCCAGCAGCTTGGGACGTAGGGGGAGCTCCTATAATTCACCCCTCCACTTT
>NA|NA|TRBJ2-7|TRBV28
CATTVRQGTYEQYF
TGTGCCACCACCGTTCGGCAGGGAACCTACGAGCAGTACTTC
>NA|TRBD1|TRBJ2-6|TRBV10-3
CAISETTGAGANVLTF
TGTGCCATCAGTGAGACAACAGGGGCTGGGGCCAACGTCCTGACTTTC
>NA|NA|TRBJ2-3|TRBV27
CASSFYADTQYF
TGTGCCAGCAGTTTTTATGCGGATACGCAGTATTTT
>NA|TRBD2|TRBJ2-4|TRBV19
CASSSTARLAAKAKNIQYF
TGTGCCAGTAGTTCAACCGCCCGACTAGCGGCAAAAGCCAAAAACATTCAGTACTTC
>NA|NA|TRBJ1-5|TRBV2
CASSVSSQPQHF
TGTGCCAGCAGTGTCTCGAGCCAGCCCCAGCATTTT
>NA|NA|TRBJ2-7|TRBV7-9
CASSQIGTSHEQYF
TGTGCCAGCAGCCAAATCGGGACTTCCCACGAGCAGTACTTC
>NA|NA|TRBJ2-1|TRBV4-3
CASSQVPVTYNEQFF
TGCGCCAGCAGCCAAGTCCCCGTTACCTACAATGAGCAGTTCTTC
>few|NA|TRBJ1-2|TRBV5-6
CASSFGGGYNTF
TGTGCCAGCAGCTTCGGGGGGGGGTATAACACCTTC
>NA|NA|TRBJ1-1|TRBV15
CATSFGGTEAFF
TGTGCCACCAGCTTCGGGGGTACTGAAGCTTTCTTT
>once|TRBD1|TRBJ1-6|TRBV6-5
CASSSPGQGANSPLHF
TGTGCCAGCAGTTCCCCGGGACAGGGGGCGAATTCACCCCTCCACTTT
>few|TRBD1|TRBJ2-7|TRBV29-1
CSVDLKQGVIYEQYF
TGCAGCGTTGATTTGAAACAGGGGGTAATCTACGAGCAGTACTTC
>NA|TRBD1|TRBJ1-1|TRBV6-5
CASRRYRGANTEAFF
TGTGCCAGCAGACGTTACAGGGGAGCGAACACTGAAGCTTTCTTT
>NA|NA|TRBJ2-1|TRBV2
CASSRHPNNEQFF
TGTGCCAGCTCCAGGCACCCCAACAATGAGCAGTTCTTC
>NA|TRBD2|TRBJ2-4|TRBV28
CATRTSGYIQYF
TGTGCCACCCGCACTAGCGGGTATATTCAGTACTTC
>once|TRBD2|TRBJ2-1|TRBV7-2
CASSLGGGTYNEQFF
TGTGCCAGCAGCTTAGGGGGGGGAACCTACAATGAGCAGTTCTTC
>NA|NA|TRBJ1-5|TRBV19
CASSITDSPEGYQPQHF
TGTGCCAGTAGTATAACGGACAGCCCAGAAGGGTATCAGCCCCAGCATTTT
>NA|NA|TRBJ2-7|TRBV7-9
CASSFNSRHEQYF
TGTGCCAGCAGCTTCAACAGCCGTCACGAGCAGTACTTC
>NA|NA|TRBJ2-5|TRBV2
CATGRGQETQYF
TGTGCCACGGGCCGGGGGCAAGAGACCCAGTACTTC
>NA|NA|TRBJ2-7|TRBV27
CASSLRGARSYEQYF
TGTGCCAGCAGTTTACGGGGGGCCCGATCCTACGAGCAGTACTTC
>once|TRBD2|TRBJ2-5|TRBV6-5
CATLQGGGASETQYF
TGTGCCACCCTACAAGGCGGGGGGGCCTCAGAGACCCAGTACTTC
>NA|NA|TRBJ1-5|TRBV7-2
CASSLALMAGKQPQHF
TGTGCCAGCAGCTTAGCGCTTATGGCAGGGAAACAGCCCCAGCATTTT
>NA|NA|TRBJ2-7|TRBV5-1
CASSPASTGTYEQYF
TGCGCCAGCAGCCCCGCATCCACAGGGACCTACGAGCAGTACTTC
>NA|TRBD1|TRBJ1-2|TRBV5-1
CASSTSGTGLTNYGYTF
TGCGCCAGCAGCACATCCGGGACAGGGCTTACTAACTATGGCTACACCTTC
>NA|TRBD1|TRBJ1-3|TRBV4-1
CASSRGTARSLSNTIYF
TGCGCCAGCAGCCGAGGGACAGCCCGTTCTTTGAGTAACACCATATATTTT
>NA|NA|TRBJ1-5|TRBV10-3
CAISPRTGNNQPQHF
TGTGCCATCAGTCCCCGAACAGGTAACAATCAGCCCCAGCATTTT
>NA|NA|TRBJ2-5|TRBV7-8
CASSPTYYPQETQYF
TGTGCCAGCAGCCCCACATACTATCCTCAAGAGACCCAGTACTTC
>NA|TRBD1|TRBJ1-3|TRBV4-3
CASSQDPGQGRYTIYF
TGCGCCAGCAGCCAAGACCCTGGACAGGGGAGATACACCATATATTTT
>NA|TRBD1|TRBJ1-5|TRBV30
CAWRGTGGQPQHF
TGTGCCTGGAGAGGGACAGGAGGACAGCCCCAGCATTTT
>NA|NA|TRBJ1-1|TRBV4-2
CASSQPQTAGNTEAFF
TGTGCCAGCAGCCAACCTCAGACAGCCGGGAACACTGAAGCTTTCTTT
>NA|NA|TRBJ2-3|TRBV5-5
CASSQSRDTQYF
TGTGCCAGCAGCCAGAGCAGGGATACGCAGTATTTT
>NA|TRBD1|TRBJ2-7|TRBV6-5
CASSYYGTDYEQYF
TGTGCCAGCAGTTACTATGGGACAGACTACGAGCAGTACTTC
>once|NA|TRBJ2-2|TRBV27
CASRSNTGELFF
TGTGCCAGCAGGTCTAACACCGGGGAGCTGTTTTTT
>NA|TRBD1|TRBJ2-5|TRBV12-5
CASGPGQGQETQYF
TGTGCTAGTGGTCCGGGACAGGGCCAAGAGACCCAGTACTTC
>NA|TRBD1|TRBJ1-1|TRBV4-3
CASSQLDRGTEAFF
TGCGCCAGCAGCCAGTTAGACAGGGGGACTGAAGCTTTCTTT
>NA|TRBD1|TRBJ1-2|TRBV28
CASSLSRGPGYTF
TGTGCCAGCAGTCTGTCCAGGGGGCCTGGCTACACCTTC
>NA|TRBD1|TRBJ1-2|TRBV7-3
CASSLKGDSFYGYTF
TGTGCCAGCAGCTTAAAGGGGGACAGCTTCTATGGCTACACCTTC
>NA|TRBD1|TRBJ2-2|TRBV5-1
CASSLARGFETGELFF
TGCGCCAGCAGCTTGGCCAGGGGGTTCGAAACCGGGGAGCTGTTTTTT
>NA|NA|TRBJ2-1|TRBV15
CATSGRNNEQFF
TGTGCCACCAGTGGCAGGAACAATGAGCAGTTCTTC